Following are 28 T cell receptor beta chains from one sample sequenced in a study of T-cell memory formation after mild COVID-19. TCRdb called the 5' RACE reads again in MiXCR, with one record for every CDR3 protein. The repertoire includes about 430,000 distinct CDR3 sequences, 24% of them detected once, and 8.5% to 9% sits in the top ten. Sequencing was performed on PBMCs or a T cell subset sorted from them (not recorded which). Receptors originate from an adult woman who had mild COVID-19 (a few samples of this study predate the infection). Cell type and time point are not known.

This sequence joins TRBV6-5 and TRBJ2-6; D is possibly TRBD2 (6 bases). The CDR3 runs to 15 residues. Trimming took off 4 bases at V and 4 bases at J, with 11 bases between the two ends. CDR1 is MNHEY, CDR2 SVGAGI, per germline. The CDR3 reads CASSWRVTGANVLTF. The CDR3 nucleotides are TGTGCCAGCAGTTGGAGGGTGACAGGGGCCAACGTCCTGACTTTC.

The chain is built from TRBV6-6 and TRBJ1-3; D not resolved. Trimming removed 6 bases from V and 3 bases from J, with 9 bases in between. Looked up from germline, CDR1 is MNHNY and CDR2 is SVGAGI (reference sequence). The CDR3 has 13 residues. The CDR3 bases are TGTGCCAGCAGCCTTTACAGTGGAAACACCATATATTTT. Translation gives CASSLYSGNTIYF.

The gene calls are TRBV3-1 and TRBJ2-2; D may be TRBD1 (7 bases). The ends were cut back, 0 bases at V and 1 base at J, with 15 bases in the middle. Germline CDR1 and CDR2: LGHDT and YNNKEL (reference sequence). The CDR3 runs 18 residues. The CDR3 reads CASSQDQGGGLNTGELFF. CDR3 DNA: TGTGCCAGCAGCCAAGATCAAGGAGGGGGCCTGAACACCGGGGAGCTGTTTTTT.

The sample holds many counts of this clonotype. The rearrangement uses TRBV20-1 and TRBJ1-5, with 7 bases identical to TRBD1. Germline lookup yields CDR1 DFQATT and CDR2 SNEGSKA (reference sequence). V shed 0 bases and J 3 bases; nucleotides not matched to a gene: 5. The CDR3 covers 15 residues. In nucleotides, the CDR3 is TGCAGTGCTAGAGATAACAGGGGATTCAATCAGCCCCAGCATTTT. Its translation: CSARDNRGFNQPQHF.

This chain joins TRBV6-6 and TRBJ2-7; D is perhaps TRBD1 (6 bases). Germline-derived CDR1 and CDR2 are MNHNY and SVGAGI (reference sequence). CDR3 length: 14 amino acids. The V end was cut by 8 bases, the J end by 3 bases, with 17 bases between. CDR3 protein: CASCIHREIYEQYF. The CDR3 nucleotides are TGTGCCAGCTGCATACACAGGGAAATCTACGAGCAGTACTTC.

This clonotype has only a few counts. This chain uses TRBV11-2 with TRBJ2-5; D ambiguous. The germline gives CDR1 SGHAT, CDR2 FQNNGV. Trimming pared 1 base from V and 1 base from J, leaving 7 bases between. CDR3 length: 14 residues. For the CDR3, the DNA is TGTGCCAGCAGCTTAGTCGGCAGCCAAGAGACCCAGTACTTC. Translating gives CASSLVGSQETQYF.

This clonotype was found a few times. The chain employs TRBV12-3 or TRBV12-4 and TRBJ2-7; 8 nucleotides match TRBD1. The trim removed 4 bases at V and 3 bases at J, leaving 8 bases unmatched. CDR3 length equals 15 residues. The DNA of the CDR3 is TGTGCCAGCAGTTACATCGACAGGGGAAACTACGAGCAGTACTTC. This codes for CASSYIDRGNYEQYF.

This clonotype has just a few counts. The rearrangement links TRBV10-3 to TRBJ2-5; D is unresolved. The CDR3 covers 13 residues. The germline V gene encodes CDR1 ENHRY and CDR2 SYGVKD. The germline V and J ends were trimmed by 10 bases and 1 base, with 13 bases remaining between them. CDR3 in amino acids: CATRDEAQETQYF. In DNA, the CDR3 is TGTGCCACGAGAGATGAGGCCCAAGAGACCCAGTACTTC.

DNA of the CDR3: TGCAGTGCCACTGGACTAGCGGGAGCAAGCACAGATACGCAGTATTTT. Encoded protein: CSATGLAGASTDTQYF. V is TRBV20-1 and J is TRBJ2-3, with 13 bases aligning to TRBD2. Unmatched junction bases numbered 6, after V lost 6 bases and J lost 0 bases. CDR1 DFQATT and CDR2 SNEGSKA come from the germline V gene (reference sequence). CDR3 size: 16 residues.

Only a few counts were recorded for this clonotype. The chain employs TRBV6-2 or TRBV6-3 and TRBJ1-4; TRBD1 is a possible D gene (6 bases). Trimming took off 5 bases at V and 8 bases at J, with 18 bases between the two ends. The germline CDR1 and CDR2 sequences are MNHEY and SVGEGT. This CDR3 has 15 amino acids. The CDR3 here is CASSPRWGAGEKLFF. For the CDR3, the DNA is TGTGCCAGCAGTCCCCGGTGGGGGGCCGGCGAAAAACTGTTTTTT.

This clonotype was seen a few times. The rearrangement links TRBV24-1 to TRBJ2-1; 10 bases map to TRBD2. CDR1 and CDR2 from the germline V gene are KGHDR and SFDVKD. There are 13 residues in the CDR3. V shed 3 bases, J shed 12 bases, and the junction held 4 bases outside the gene matches. The CDR3 DNA is TGTGCCACCAGTGATAGAGCTAGCGGGGGGCAGTTCTTC. Translation: CATSDRASGGQFF.

This clonotype was seen more than once but under ten times. V usage is TRBV27 and J usage is TRBJ2-1, with 9 bases that match TRBD2. Germline CDR1 reads MNHEY; CDR2 reads SMNVEV (reference sequence). The CDR3 is 15 residues long. V lost 3 bases, J lost 2 bases, and 2 bases stayed unmatched. The CDR3 DNA reads TGTGCCAGCAGTTTCGCTAGCGGGACCTACAATGAGCAGTTCTTC. Translation gives CASSFASGTYNEQFF.

In this sample, this clonotype turned up a few times. One end of the junction varies from germline; a read error may be responsible. V gene TRBV15 combines with J gene TRBJ2-3; the D is unclear. The CDR3 contains 11 residues. CDR1 is LNHNV, CDR2 YYDKDF, per germline (reference sequence). CDR3 DNA: TGTGCCACCAAGGCGCACCTCCCGCGGAATTTT. This codes for CATKAHLPRNF.

This clonotype was seen a single time. The chain combines TRBV7-2 with TRBJ2-5; D is tentatively TRBD1 or TRBD2 (5 bases each). The germline V gene encodes CDR1 SGHTA and CDR2 FQGNSA. The V and J ends lost 5 bases and 4 bases respectively, with 14 bases between them. The length of the CDR3 is 14 residues. CDR3 protein: CASSRAGRGETQYF. CDR3 in DNA: TGTGCCAGCAGCCGGGCAGGGAGAGGAGAGACCCAGTACTTC. The complete variable domain, with remaining parts taken from reference TRBV7-2 and TRBJ2-5, reads GAGVSQSPSNKVTEKGKDVELRCDPISGHTALYWYRQSLGQGLEFLIYFQGNSAPDKSGLPSDRFSAERTGGSVSTLTIQRTQQEDSAVYLCASSRAGRGETQYFGPGTRLLVL.

V is TRBV2 and J is TRBJ2-7, with D possibly being TRBD2 (5 bases). The CDR3 contains 12 residues. V shed 6 bases and J shed 4 bases, with 10 bases lying between them. CDR1 SNHLY and CDR2 FYNNEI come from the germline V gene. CDR3 bases: TGTGCCAGCAGGTCAACGGGGTACGAGCAGTACTTC. It yields the protein CASRSTGYEQYF.

This clonotype appeared a few times. The chain recombines TRBV19 with TRBJ1-2; D not certain. The V gene's germline CDR1 is LNHDA and CDR2 SQIVND (reference sequence). The CDR3 length is 14 residues. Deletions cut 3 bases from V and 0 bases from J, with 8 bases between. CDR3 bases: TGTGCCAGTAGTATCTTTGCAGCTAACTATGGCTACACCTTC. Translation gives CASSIFAANYGYTF.

In this sample, this clonotype turned up a few times. The chain has TRBV6-5 and TRBJ2-5; D possibly corresponds to TRBD1 (6 bases). Germline CDR1 and CDR2: MNHEY and SVGAGI. This CDR3 comprises 12 residues. Trimming took off 2 bases at V and 5 bases at J, with 6 bases between the two ends. Here the CDR3 reads CASSYTGETQYF. CDR3 DNA sequence: TGTGCCAGCAGTTACACAGGGGAGACCCAGTACTTC.

This clonotype has more than one count but fewer than ten. The CDR3: CASSLSGPNTEAFF. As DNA, the CDR3 is TGCGCCAGCAGCTTATCGGGTCCGAACACTGAAGCTTTCTTT. This chain joins TRBV5-1 and TRBJ1-1; D remains ambiguous. Germline-derived CDR1 and CDR2 are SGHRS and YFSETQ. This CDR3 spans 14 amino acids. The ends were cut back, 2 bases at V and 1 base at J, with 9 bases in the middle.

This clonotype was seen only a few times. The chain carries TRBV5-1 and TRBJ1-2; maybe TRBD1 (5 bases). The CDR3 spans 16 residues. CDR1 and CDR2 (germline): SGHRS, YFSETQ. The V end was cut by 0 bases, the J end by 2 bases, with 14 bases between. CDR3 DNA: TGCGCCAGCAGCTTGGAGGCGACAGTTCCCAACTATGGCTACACCTTC. This codes for CASSLEATVPNYGYTF.

This clonotype was observed a few times. The V call is TRBV12-3 or TRBV12-4, the J call TRBJ2-1, with 8 bases aligning to TRBD2. The CDR3 spans 12 residues. Trimming at V came to 6 bases and at J to 9 bases, leaving 4 bases not matched to a gene. Here the CDR3 reads CASRFLAGEQFF. In nucleotides, the CDR3 is TGTGCCAGCAGATTTCTAGCGGGTGAGCAGTTCTTC.

The chain uses TRBV7-2 and TRBJ2-7, with D perhaps given as TRBD1 or TRBD2 (5 bases each). The V and J ends lost 3 bases and 1 base respectively, with 13 bases between them. This CDR3 has 15 residues. Germline V gene data show CDR1 as SGHTA and CDR2 as FQGNSA. In DNA form, the CDR3 reads TGTGCCAGCAGCTTGCCGGGACGTCCTTCCTACGAGCAGTACTTC. Translated: CASSLPGRPSYEQYF.

The chain carries TRBV18 and TRBJ2-7; 9 nucleotides line up with TRBD1. CDR1 KGHSH and CDR2 LQKENI come from the germline V gene. The CDR3 has 15 amino acids. V was pared by 0 bases and J by 6 bases, with 6 bases of the junction left unmatched. For the CDR3, the DNA is TGTGCCAGCTCACCACCACCGGGACAGGGTGGCGAGCAGTACTTC. Its translation is CASSPPPGQGGEQYF.

The sample holds a few counts of this clonotype. The V call is TRBV7-2, the J call TRBJ2-1; D is perhaps TRBD2 (6 bases). CDR3 size: 15 residues. The V end was cut by 1 base, the J end by 4 bases, with 11 bases between. Germline V lookup: CDR1 SGHTA, CDR2 FQGNSA. The CDR3: CASSLGTTIYNEQFF. CDR3 nucleotides: TGTGCCAGCAGCTTAGGGACTACCATTTACAATGAGCAGTTCTTC. The variable domain in full, with the rest retrieved from reference TRBV7-2 and TRBJ2-1, is GAGVSQSPSNKVTEKGKDVELRCDPISGHTALYWYRQSLGQGLEFLIYFQGNSAPDKSGLPSDRFSAERTGGSVSTLTIQRTQQEDSAVYLCASSLGTTIYNEQFFGPGTRLTVL.

The rearrangement joins TRBV3-1 to TRBJ2-3; TRBD1 agrees at 8 bases. Germline CDR1 LGHDT, CDR2 YNNKEL (reference sequence). This CDR3 region has 16 residues. After removal of 3 bases from V and 3 bases from J, the junction contained 8 bases not matched to a gene. In DNA form, the CDR3 reads TGTGCCAGCAGCCAGAGAACGGACAGGGAGACAGATACGCAGTATTTT. It yields the protein CASSQRTDRETDTQYF.

This clonotype turned up a few times. The chain employs TRBV7-3 and TRBJ1-3; D is undetermined. Germline CDR1 SGHTA, CDR2 FQGTGA. The V and J ends lost 1 base and 2 bases respectively, with 12 bases between them. The CDR3 length is 16 residues. The CDR3 DNA reads TGTGCCAGCAGCTTAATGCCTTCTGCTGCTGGAAACACCATATATTTT. Amino acids: CASSLMPSAAGNTIYF.

V is TRBV2 and J is TRBJ2-7; the D is unclear. This CDR3 has 12 residues. Looked up from germline, CDR1 is SNHLY and CDR2 is FYNNEI. Trimming cost V 6 bases and J 3 bases, with 9 bases left between them. CDR3 region: CASRGSGYEQYF. The CDR3 DNA is TGTGCCAGCAGGGGTTCTGGCTACGAGCAGTACTTC.

This clonotype was found a few times. The chain links TRBV20-1 to TRBJ2-4, with 7 bases that match TRBD2. CDR3 length: 13 amino acids. With V trimmed by 3 bases and J by 5 bases, 4 bases remained unmatched. The V gene's germline CDR1 is DFQATT and CDR2 SNEGSKA (reference sequence). DNA for the CDR3: TGCAGTGCTAGGCCTGCGGGAGAAAACATTCAGTACTTC. This gives the protein CSARPAGENIQYF.

J is TRBJ1-4 and V is TRBV7-2, with TRBD1 identical over 12 bases. V lost 6 bases to trimming and J lost 7 bases; unmatched junction nucleotides: 3. Germline V lookup: CDR1 SGHTA, CDR2 FQGNSA. The CDR3 totals 14 residues. CDR3 DNA sequence: TGTGCCAGCAGGGGACAGGGGGCGGGTGAAAAACTGTTTTTT. Its protein is CASRGQGAGEKLFF. Together with reference TRBV7-2 and TRBJ1-4, the CDR3 gives the full variable domain: GAGVSQSPSNKVTEKGKDVELRCDPISGHTALYWYRQSLGQGLEFLIYFQGNSAPDKSGLPSDRFSAERTGGSVSTLTIQRTQQEDSAVYLCASRGQGAGEKLFFGSGTQLSVL.